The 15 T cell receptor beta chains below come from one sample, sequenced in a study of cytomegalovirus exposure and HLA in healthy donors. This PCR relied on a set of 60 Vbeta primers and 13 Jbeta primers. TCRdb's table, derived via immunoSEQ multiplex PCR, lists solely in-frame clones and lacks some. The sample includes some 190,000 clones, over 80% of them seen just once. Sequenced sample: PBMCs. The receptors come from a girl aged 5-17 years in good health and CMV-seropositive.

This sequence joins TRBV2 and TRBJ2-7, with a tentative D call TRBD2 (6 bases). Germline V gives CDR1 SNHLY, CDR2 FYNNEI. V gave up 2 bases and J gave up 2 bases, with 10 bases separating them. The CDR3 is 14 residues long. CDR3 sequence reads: CASSEFGGTYEQYF. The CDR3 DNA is TGTGCCAGCAGTGAATTCGGAGGGACCTACGAGCAGTACTTC.

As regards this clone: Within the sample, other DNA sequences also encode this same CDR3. CDR3 DNA: TGCGCCAGCAGTTTGAACCCTAGCGGGAGCTCCTACAATGAGCAGTTCTTC. Residues: CASSLNPSGSSYNEQFF. The chain recombines TRBV5-1 with TRBJ2-1; TRBD2 matches at 10 bases. Germline CDR1 and CDR2: SGHRS and YFSETQ. There are 17 residues in the CDR3. The V gene end was trimmed by 5 bases and the J gene end by 0 bases; junction bases not matched to a gene: 8. Full variable domain (missing parts from reference TRBV5-1 and TRBJ2-1): KAGVTQTPRYLIKTRGQQVTLSCSPISGHRSVSWYQQTPGQGLQFLFEYFSETQRNKGNFPGRFSGRQFSNSRSEMNVSTLELGDSALYLCASSLNPSGSSYNEQFFGPGTRLTVL.

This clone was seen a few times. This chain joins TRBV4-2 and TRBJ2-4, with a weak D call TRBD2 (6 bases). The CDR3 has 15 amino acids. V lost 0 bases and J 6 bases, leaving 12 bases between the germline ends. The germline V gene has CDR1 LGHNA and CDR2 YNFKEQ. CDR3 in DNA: TGTGCCAGCAGCCAAGAGATCGTTAGCGGAAACATTCAGTACTTC. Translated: CASSQEIVSGNIQYF.

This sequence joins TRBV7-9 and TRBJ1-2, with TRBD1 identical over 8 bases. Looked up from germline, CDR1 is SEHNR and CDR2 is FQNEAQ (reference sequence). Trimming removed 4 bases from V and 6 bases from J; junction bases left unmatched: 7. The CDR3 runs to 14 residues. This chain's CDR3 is CASSSTDRVDGYTF. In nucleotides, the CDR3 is TGTGCCAGCAGCTCCACGGACAGGGTAGATGGCTACACCTTC.

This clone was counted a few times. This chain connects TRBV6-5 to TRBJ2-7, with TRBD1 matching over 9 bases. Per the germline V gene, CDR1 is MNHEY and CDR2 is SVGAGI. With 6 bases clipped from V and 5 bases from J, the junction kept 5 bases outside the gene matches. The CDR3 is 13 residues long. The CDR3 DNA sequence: TGTGCCAGCAGCCGGGACAGGGTGCACGAGCAGTACTTC. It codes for CASSRDRVHEQYF.

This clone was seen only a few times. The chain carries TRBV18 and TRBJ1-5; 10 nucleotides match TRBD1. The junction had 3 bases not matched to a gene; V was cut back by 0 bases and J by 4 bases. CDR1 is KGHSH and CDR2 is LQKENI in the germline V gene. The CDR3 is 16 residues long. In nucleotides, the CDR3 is TGTGCCAGCTCACCACCTTGGACAGGGGGGAATCAGCCCCAGCATTTT. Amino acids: CASSPPWTGGNQPQHF. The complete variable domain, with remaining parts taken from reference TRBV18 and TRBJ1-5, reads NAGVMQNPRHLVRRRGQEARLRCSPMKGHSHVYWYRQLPEEGLKFMVYLQKENIIDESGMPKERFSAEFPKEGPSILRIQQVVRGDSAAYFCASSPPWTGGNQPQHFGDGTRLSIL.

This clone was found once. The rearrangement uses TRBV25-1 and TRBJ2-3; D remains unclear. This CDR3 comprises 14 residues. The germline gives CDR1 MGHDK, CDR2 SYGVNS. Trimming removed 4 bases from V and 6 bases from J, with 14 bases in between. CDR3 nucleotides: TGTGCCAGCAGTGCCGGGTACACGTGGGATACGCAGTATTTT. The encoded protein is CASSAGYTWDTQYF. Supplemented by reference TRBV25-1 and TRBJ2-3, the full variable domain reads EADIYQTPRYLVIGTGKKITLECSQTMGHDKMYWYQQDPGMELHLIHYSYGVNSTEKGDLSSESTVSRIRTEHFPLTLESARPSHTSQYLCASSAGYTWDTQYFGPGTRLTVL.

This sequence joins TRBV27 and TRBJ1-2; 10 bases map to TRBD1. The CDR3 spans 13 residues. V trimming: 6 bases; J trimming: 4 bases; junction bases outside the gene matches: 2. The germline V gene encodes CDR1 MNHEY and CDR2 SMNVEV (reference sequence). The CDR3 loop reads CASRGQGPYGYTF. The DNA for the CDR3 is TGTGCCAGCAGGGGACAGGGGCCCTATGGCTACACCTTC.

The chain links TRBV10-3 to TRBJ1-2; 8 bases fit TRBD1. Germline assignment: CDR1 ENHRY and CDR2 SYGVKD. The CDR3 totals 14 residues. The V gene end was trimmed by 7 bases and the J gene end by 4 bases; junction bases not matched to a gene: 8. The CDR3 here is CAITTGTGGYGYTF. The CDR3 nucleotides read TGTGCCATCACTACCGGGACAGGTGGCTATGGCTACACCTTC.

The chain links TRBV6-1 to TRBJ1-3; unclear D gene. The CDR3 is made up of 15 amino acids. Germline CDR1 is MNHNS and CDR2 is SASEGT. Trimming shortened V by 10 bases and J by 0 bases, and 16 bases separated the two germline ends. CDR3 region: CAIKFSLLSGNTIYF. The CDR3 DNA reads TGTGCCATAAAGTTCTCCCTACTCTCTGGAAACACCATATATTTT.

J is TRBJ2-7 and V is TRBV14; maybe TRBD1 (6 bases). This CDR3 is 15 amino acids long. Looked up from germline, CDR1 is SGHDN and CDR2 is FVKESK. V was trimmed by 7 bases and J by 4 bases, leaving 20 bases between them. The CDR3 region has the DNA TGTGCCAGCAATCCCCCGCCAGGGGAAAGATACGAGCAGTACTTC. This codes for CASNPPPGERYEQYF.

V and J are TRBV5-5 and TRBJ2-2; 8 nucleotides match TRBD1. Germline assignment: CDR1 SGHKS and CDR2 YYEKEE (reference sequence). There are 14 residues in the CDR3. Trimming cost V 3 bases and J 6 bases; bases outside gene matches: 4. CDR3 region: CASSWGQAPGELFF. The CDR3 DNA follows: TGTGCCAGCAGCTGGGGACAGGCCCCCGGGGAGCTGTTTTTT.

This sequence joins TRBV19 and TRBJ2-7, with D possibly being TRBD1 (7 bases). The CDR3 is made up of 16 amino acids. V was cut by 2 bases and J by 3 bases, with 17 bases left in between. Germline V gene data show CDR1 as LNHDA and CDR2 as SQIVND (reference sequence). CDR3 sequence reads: CASSITGGGSGYEQYF. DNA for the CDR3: TGTGCCAGTAGTATAACAGGAGGGGGCAGTGGCTACGAGCAGTACTTC.

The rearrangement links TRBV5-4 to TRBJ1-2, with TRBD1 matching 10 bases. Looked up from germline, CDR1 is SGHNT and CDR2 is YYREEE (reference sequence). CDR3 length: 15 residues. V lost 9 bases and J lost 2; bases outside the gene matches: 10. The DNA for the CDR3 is TGTGCCATCGGGACAGGGGAAAAGAGAAACTATGGCTACACCTTC. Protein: CAIGTGEKRNYGYTF.

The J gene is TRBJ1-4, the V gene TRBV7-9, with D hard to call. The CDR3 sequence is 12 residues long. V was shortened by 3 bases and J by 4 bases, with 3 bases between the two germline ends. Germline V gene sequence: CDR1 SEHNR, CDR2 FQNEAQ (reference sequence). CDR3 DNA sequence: TGTGCCAGCAGCTTTAGTAATGAAAAACTGTTTTTT. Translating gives CASSFSNEKLFF. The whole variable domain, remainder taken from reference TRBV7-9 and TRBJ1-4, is DTGVSQNPRHKITKRGQNVTFRCDPISEHNRLYWYRQTLGQGPEFLTYFQNEAQLEKSRLLSDRFSAERPKGSFSTLEIQRTEQGDSAMYLCASSFSNEKLFFGSGTQLSVL.